The entry below describes one T cell receptor beta chain. This sample is part of a study of T cell changes during pregnancy in multiple sclerosis. Unmatched junction bases numbered 3, after V lost 0 bases and J lost 2 bases. This CDR3 spans 16 amino acids. Germline assignment: CDR1 MGHRA and CDR2 YSYEKL. Sequenced by immunoSEQ multiplex PCR; TCRdb stores in-frame clones only, minus some. Here the sample spans tens of thousands of clones, about 91% being singletons. The TCR sequence derives from a female donor with multiple sclerosis, enrolled in a pregnancy study. This sequence joins TRBV4-1 and TRBJ2-3; 9 nucleotides agree with TRBD2. Source: CD4+ T cells from peripheral blood mononuclear cells, taken after pregnancy. As DNA, the CDR3 is TGCGCCAGCAGCCAAGAGGCGGGGGGGTTCACAGATACGCAGTATTTT. Its protein is CASSQEAGGFTDTQYF.